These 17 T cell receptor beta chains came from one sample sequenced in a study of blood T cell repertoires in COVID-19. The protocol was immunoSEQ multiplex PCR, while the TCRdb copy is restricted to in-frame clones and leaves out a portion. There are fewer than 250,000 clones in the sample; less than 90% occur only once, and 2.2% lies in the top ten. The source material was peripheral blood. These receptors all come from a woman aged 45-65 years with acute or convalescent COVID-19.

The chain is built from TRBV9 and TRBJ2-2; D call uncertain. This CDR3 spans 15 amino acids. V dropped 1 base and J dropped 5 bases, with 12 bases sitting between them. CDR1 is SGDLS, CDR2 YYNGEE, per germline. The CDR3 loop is CASSVRSYGTGELFF. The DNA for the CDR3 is TGTGCCAGCAGCGTAAGAAGCTACGGGACCGGGGAGCTGTTTTTT.

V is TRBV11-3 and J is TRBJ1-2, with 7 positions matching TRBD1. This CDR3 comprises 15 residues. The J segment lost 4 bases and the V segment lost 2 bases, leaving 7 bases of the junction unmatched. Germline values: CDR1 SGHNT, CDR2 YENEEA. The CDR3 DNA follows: TGTGCCAGCAGCTTATTTACAGGGGTATCCTATGGCTACACCTTC. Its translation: CASSLFTGVSYGYTF.

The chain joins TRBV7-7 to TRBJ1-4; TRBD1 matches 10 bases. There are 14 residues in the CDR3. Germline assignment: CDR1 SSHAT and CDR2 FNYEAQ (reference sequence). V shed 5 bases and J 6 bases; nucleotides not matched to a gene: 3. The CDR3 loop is CASSPGQGHEKLFF. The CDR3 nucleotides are TGTGCCAGCAGCCCGGGACAGGGGCATGAAAAACTGTTTTTT.

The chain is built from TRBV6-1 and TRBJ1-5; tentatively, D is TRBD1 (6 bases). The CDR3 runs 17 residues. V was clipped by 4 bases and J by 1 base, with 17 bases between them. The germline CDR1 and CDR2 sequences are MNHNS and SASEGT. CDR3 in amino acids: CASSAYPRGESNQPQHF. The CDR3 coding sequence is TGTGCCAGCAGTGCCTACCCCAGGGGCGAGAGCAATCAGCCCCAGCATTTT.

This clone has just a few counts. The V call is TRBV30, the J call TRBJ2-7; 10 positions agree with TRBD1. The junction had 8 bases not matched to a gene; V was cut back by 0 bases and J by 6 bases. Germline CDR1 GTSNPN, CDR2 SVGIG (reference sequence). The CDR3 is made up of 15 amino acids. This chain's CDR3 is CAWSVLGTGEREQYF. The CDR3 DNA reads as TGTGCCTGGAGTGTACTGGGGACAGGGGAGCGCGAGCAGTACTTC.

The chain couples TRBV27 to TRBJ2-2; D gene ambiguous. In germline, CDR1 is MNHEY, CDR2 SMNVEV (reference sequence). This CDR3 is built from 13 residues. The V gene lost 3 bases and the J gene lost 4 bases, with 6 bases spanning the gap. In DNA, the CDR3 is TGTGCCAGCAGTTTTAGTATCACCGGGGAGCTGTTTTTT. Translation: CASSFSITGELFF.

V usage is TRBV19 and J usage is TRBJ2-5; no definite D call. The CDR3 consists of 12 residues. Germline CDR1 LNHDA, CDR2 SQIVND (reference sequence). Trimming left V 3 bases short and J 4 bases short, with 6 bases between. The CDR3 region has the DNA TGTGCCAGTAGTATCCCGGGAGAGACCCAGTACTTC. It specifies CASSIPGETQYF.

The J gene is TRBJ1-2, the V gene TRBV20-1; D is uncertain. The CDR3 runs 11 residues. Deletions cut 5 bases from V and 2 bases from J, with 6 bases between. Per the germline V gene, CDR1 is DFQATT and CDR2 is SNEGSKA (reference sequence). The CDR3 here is CSAGPNYGYTF. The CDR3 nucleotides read TGCAGTGCTGGCCCCAACTATGGCTACACCTTC.

The chain's CDR3 is CASSLVGGTYNEQFF. CDR3 DNA sequence: TGTGCCAGCAGCTTAGTCGGGGGGACCTACAATGAGCAGTTCTTC. The chain links TRBV7-3 to TRBJ2-1; 7 bases line up with TRBD2. From germline, CDR1 is SGHTA and CDR2 FQGTGA. V was clipped by 2 bases and J by 2 bases; unmatched bases: 3. The CDR3 is 15 amino acids.

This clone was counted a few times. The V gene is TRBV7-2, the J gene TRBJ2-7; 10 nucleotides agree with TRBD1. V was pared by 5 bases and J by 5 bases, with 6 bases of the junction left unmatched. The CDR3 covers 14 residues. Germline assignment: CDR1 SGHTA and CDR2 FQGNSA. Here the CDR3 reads CASSLDRGLNEQYF. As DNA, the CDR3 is TGTGCCAGCAGCCTCGACAGGGGGCTAAACGAGCAGTACTTC.

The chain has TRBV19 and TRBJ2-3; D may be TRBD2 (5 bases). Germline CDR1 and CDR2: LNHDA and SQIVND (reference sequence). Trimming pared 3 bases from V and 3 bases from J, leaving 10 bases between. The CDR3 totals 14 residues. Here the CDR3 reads CASSISGPTDTQYF. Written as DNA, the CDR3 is TGTGCCAGTAGTATCAGCGGACCAACAGATACGCAGTATTTT.

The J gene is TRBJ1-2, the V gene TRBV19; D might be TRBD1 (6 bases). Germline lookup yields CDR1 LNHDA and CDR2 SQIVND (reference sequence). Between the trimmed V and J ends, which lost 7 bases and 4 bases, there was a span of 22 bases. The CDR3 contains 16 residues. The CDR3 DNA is TGTGCCAGTACCCCTGGGGGGGGGCGGCTCGGCTATGGCTACACCTTC. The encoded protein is CASTPGGGRLGYGYTF.

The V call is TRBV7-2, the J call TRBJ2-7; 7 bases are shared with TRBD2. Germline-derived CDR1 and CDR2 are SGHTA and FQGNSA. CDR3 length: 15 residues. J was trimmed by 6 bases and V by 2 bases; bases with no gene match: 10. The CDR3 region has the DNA TGTGCCAGCAGCTTATTTGAGGGGAGGGCGGGCGAGCAGTACTTC. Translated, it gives CASSLFEGRAGEQYF.

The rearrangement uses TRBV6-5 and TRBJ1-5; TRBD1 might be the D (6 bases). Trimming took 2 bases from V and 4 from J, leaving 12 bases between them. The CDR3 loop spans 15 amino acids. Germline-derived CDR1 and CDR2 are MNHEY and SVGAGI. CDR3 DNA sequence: TGTGCCAGCAGTTACGGCCCTGACAGGAATCAGCCCCAGCATTTT. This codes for CASSYGPDRNQPQHF.

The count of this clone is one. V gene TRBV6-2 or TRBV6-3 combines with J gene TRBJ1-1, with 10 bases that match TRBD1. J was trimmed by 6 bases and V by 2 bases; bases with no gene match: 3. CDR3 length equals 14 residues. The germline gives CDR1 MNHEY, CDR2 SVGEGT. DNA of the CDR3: TGTGCCAGCAGTTACCCGACAGGGGGCCCTGAAGCTTTCTTT. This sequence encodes CASSYPTGGPEAFF.

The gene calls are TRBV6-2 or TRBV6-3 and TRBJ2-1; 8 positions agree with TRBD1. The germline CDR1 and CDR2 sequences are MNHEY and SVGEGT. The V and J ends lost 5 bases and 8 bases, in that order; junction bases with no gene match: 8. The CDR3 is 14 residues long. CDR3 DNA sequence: TGTGCCAGCAGTCGAGGACAGGGAAGTCATGAGCAGTTCTTC. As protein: CASSRGQGSHEQFF.

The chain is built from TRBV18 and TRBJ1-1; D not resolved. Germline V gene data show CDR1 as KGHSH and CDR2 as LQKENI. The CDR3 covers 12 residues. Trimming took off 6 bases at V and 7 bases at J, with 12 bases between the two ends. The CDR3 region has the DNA TGTGCCAGCTCCCGGTCCACGGGTGAAGCTTTCTTT. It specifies CASSRSTGEAFF.